This T cell receptor beta chain was captured by sequencing in a study of shared clonotypes between healthy human individuals (dated by TCRdb to 2019 to 2021). About the investigation overall: A couple of women and a few men aged 18 to 49 years were included in the cohort. To increase sequencing depth and limit assay-specific biases, TCR repertoire library preparation and sequencing were carried out by different laboratories using diverse techniques. For each donor, CD4 naive and CD4 memory were each run on three plates, CD8 naive on two plates, and CD8 memory on one plate. Leukapheresis yielded between about 0.94 and 8.9 billion PBMCs per donor. To estimate repertoire size and how much clonotypes are shared between individuals, the study performed deep sequencing of blood TCR repertoires from roughly five healthy adults.

The study at large found these results: Pairwise subsampling led to the expectation that sequencing depth would affect the degree of clonotype sharing among donors. Because the study included a small number of donors, the genetic and exposure-history diversity represented was limited. Only blood was sampled, and tissue TCR repertoires likely differ from those in blood. Estimated clonotype richness was generally larger for naive than for memory subsets. Clonotypes shared by all four sorted-subset donors showed higher generation probabilities than non-shared clonotypes. Incomplete sequencing was indicated by rarefaction of sorted-subset datasets, despite the large sequencing depth. When several donors were compared, the shared fraction of clonotypes was roughly 5% for naive CD4, approximately 3.5% for naive CD8, 2% to 2.5% for memory CD4, and roughly 0.43% for memory CD8.

As encoded in the germline V gene (reference sequence), CDR1 is LNHDA while CDR2 is SQIVND. Trimming removed 6 bases from V and 5 bases from J; the gene matches leave 13 bases unexplained. The CDR3 goes from the cysteine to the phenylalanine over 15 residues. The CDR3 DNA has 45 bases and is translated from base 1. About this clone: Its specific antigen is unknown. One base away there is no much larger clone; base qualities are not given.

Using the deep immunoSEQ assay, multiplex PCR amplified TCR CDR3 regions from genomic DNA. Extracted genomic DNA from each cell subset was distributed evenly across all wells of several immunoSEQ 96-well plates, and each plate was treated as a replicate. For sorted subsets, each replicate PCR was loaded with approximately 0.2 ug genomic DNA, equivalent to some 27,000 T cell genomes. The purified libraries were quantified using a Qubit 3.0 fluorometer, sized with a Bioanalyzer 2100, and then quantified again using the KAPA Library Quantification kit. Every immunoSEQ 96-well plate was sequenced on a separate single-read 150-cycle Illumina NextSeq 550 flow cell. On the authors' methods: Because the immunoSEQ output included only junctional sequences and no quality scores, the filtering could not be the same as the filtering used for full-length reads. Sequences were annotated with PyIR, a Python wrapper for IgBLAST v1.9, and V/J genes and CDR3 were assigned using IMGT germline references. Reads with weak V/J assignments (E-value above 1e-6), missing CDR3, stop codons, out-of-frame junctions, or ambiguous translated residues were removed. A V3J clonotype was defined by an identical inferred V gene, J gene, and CDR3 amino acid sequence. Percentage overlap between repertoires was calculated by dividing the number of shared unique clonotypes by the size of the smaller repertoire. RTK rarefaction, the Chao1 estimator, and Recon v2.1 estimates of unobserved clonotypes were used to assess repertoire richness. Generation probabilities for all TCRbeta clonotypes obtained by the gDNA method from several donors were computed using OLGA. TCRdb took over this immuneACCESS table, retaining in-frame rearrangements with V and J assigned. Such tables are incomplete; in checked studies, under half of the missing clones stem from an unresolved V gene, and the remainder is unexplained. D and trimming come from the DNA, and the V and J calls and clone size come from that table. The sample profile shows about 710,000 clones; around 73% of them were found once. The ten largest make up roughly 2% of the sample.

Healthy HIV-negative adults with no recently reported acute infections or vaccinations were included as donors. All donors were Caucasian adults living in Nashville, Tennessee, USA. CD4+ T cells were enriched by magnetic negative selection; naive cells were then positively selected on CD45RA, and the negative fraction formed the memory subset. After blood collection by leukapheresis, PBMCs were isolated using Ficoll-Histopaque density gradient centrifugation and then cryopreserved in the vapor phase of liquid nitrogen. Purity and quantity of every magnetically sorted T cell population were checked by analytical flow cytometry. Genomic DNA was isolated from every sorted fraction and measured by UV absorbance on a Nanodrop 2000c.

Here the chain combines TRBV19 and TRBJ2-7; TRBD2 agrees with 7 junctional bases. The sequencing sample was made of memory CD4+ T cells sorted from blood. The cell subset or site label, read with the paper, signifies: CD45RA-negative fraction. The receptor's source is a woman in her 30s in good health. CDR3 sequence: CASRFGSGIFDEQYF. The bases read TGTGCCAGTAGATTCGGGAGCGGGATCTTCGACGAGCAGTACTTC.